This T cell receptor (beta chain) was recovered during a study of identical twins. Points from the study as a whole: Diverse VJ usage suggested most zero-insertion clonotypes were not invariant T cells.

Many counts were recorded for this clonotype. Its cognate antigen is unknown. Each CDR3 protein gets one entry after TCRdb re-called the 5' RACE reads with MiXCR. The sample shows hundreds of thousands of distinct CDR3 sequences, over 8.5% of them seen only once. The CDR3 is 14 amino acids. V lost 2 bases and J lost 3; bases outside the gene matches: 4. Looked up from germline, CDR1 is SGHRS and CDR2 is YFSETQ. These data were likewise used in another study, on yellow fever vaccine responses in identical twins. That study reports: Twins' vaccine T cell responses reportedly seemed partly convergent and partly personalized.

The sequencing sample was made of PBMCs. V usage is TRBV5-1 and J usage is TRBJ2-7; 8 bases are a match to TRBD2. This TCR came from a woman aged 18-29 years in good health. The CDR3: CASSFGGGNYEQYF. The DNA for the CDR3 is TGCGCCAGCAGCTTCGGCGGGGGGAACTACGAGCAGTACTTC.